This TCR beta chain was found in a study of blood T cell repertoires in COVID-19. As for the study in general: Acute and convalescent COVID-19 specimens originated in the United States, Italy and Spain. From T cells, B-cell-depleted T cells, or PBMCs came the material, which was cDNA or gDNA.

This clone was recorded a few times. Per the study methods: Estimation of nucleated cell counts relied on the amplification of reference gene primers. Profiling relied on immunoSEQ multiplex PCR, and the TCRdb table lists in-frame clones only, not all of them. For V, J and clone size, that table is used; D and trimming come from the DNA. The table has roughly 130,000 clones, 70% to 80% seen once. Those enrolled in Seattle joined during active infection and were followed longitudinally afterward. J gave up 0 bases and V 6 bases, and 2 bases lay outside the gene matches. The germline CDR1 and CDR2 sequences are MDHEN and SYDVKM. This CDR3 is 15 amino acids long.

The sequence derives from a woman in her 70s with COVID-19, enrolled during active disease. The chain is built from TRBV28 and TRBJ1-5; TRBD1 agrees at 10 bases. Sequenced: peripheral blood. As DNA, the CDR3 is TGTGCCAGCAGCCGGACAGGGGGTAGCAATCAGCCCCAGCATTTT. This translates into CASSRTGGSNQPQHF.